This T cell receptor (beta chain) was sequenced for a study of human T cells and chemical hapten exposure. Authors' methods: There were a median of around 100,000 TCRs per sample, with a range from roughly 23,224 to 750,000. TCRdb re-called the 5' RACE reads through MiXCR, storing one row per CDR3 protein. The V and J calls, along with clone size, are taken from TCRdb and not from the paper's own processing. This sample carries under 150,000 distinct CDR3 sequences, roughly a fifth of them seen once, and the ten largest clones take around 2.7%. Blood, whole and unfractionated, served as the source for total RNA extraction. This clonotype turned up a few times. Trimming at V came to 1 base and at J to 6 bases, leaving 8 bases not matched to a gene. The germline V gene has CDR1 SGHTA and CDR2 FQGNSA. CDR3 size: 16 residues.

This sequence joins TRBV7-2 and TRBJ2-1; 8 bases are a match to TRBD1. This TCR was recovered from a human donor in good health. In nucleotides, the CDR3 is TGTGCCAGCAGCTTAGGGGCAGGGGGCGGCCCCAATGAGCAGTTCTTC. Encoded protein: CASSLGAGGGPNEQFF.